Listed below are T cell receptor beta chains from one sample, sequenced in a study of PD-L1 blockade in urothelial cancer. Here immunoSEQ multiplex PCR was the method, and the copy in TCRdb shows in-frame clones only, minus some. Of tens of thousands of clones listed, roughly 90% are singletons. The sample was PBMCs, taken around atezolizumab (anti-PD-L1) treatment. The receptors were gathered from a man in his 70s with urothelial cancer. The CDR3 runs from the conserved cysteine through the conserved F or W. Each record gives: clone size, D gene, V gene, J gene, CDR3 protein, CDR3 DNA. A D gene is named only where the DNA matches it firmly. Not all rows give a size; the values are once, few, many and, for expanded clones, a class.

clone_size: NA; d_call: TRBD1; v_call: TRBV5-1; j_call: TRBJ1-2; cdr3_aa: CASSLGQGWANYGYTF; cdr3_nt: TGCGCCAGCAGCTTGGGACAGGGATGGGCTAACTATGGCTACACCTTC
clone_size: NA; d_call: NA; v_call: TRBV5-1; j_call: TRBJ2-7; cdr3_aa: CASISLSLLRQYF; cdr3_nt: TGCGCCAGCATTTCCTTATCGCTTCTGCGGCAGTACTTC
clone_size: NA; d_call: TRBD2; v_call: TRBV6-5; j_call: TRBJ2-2; cdr3_aa: CASSSSGSGTGELFF; cdr3_nt: TGTGCCAGCAGTTCTAGCGGGAGTGGCACCGGGGAGCTGTTTTTT
clone_size: NA; d_call: TRBD2; v_call: TRBV5-1; j_call: TRBJ2-1; cdr3_aa: CASSLTSGTSGRWVYNEQFF; cdr3_nt: TGCGCCAGCAGCTTGACGTCCGGGACTAGCGGGAGGTGGGTCTACAATGAGCAGTTCTTC
clone_size: few; d_call: TRBD1; v_call: TRBV5-1; j_call: TRBJ1-2; cdr3_aa: CASSFPQQGDYGYTF; cdr3_nt: TGCGCCAGCAGTTTTCCCCAACAGGGGGACTATGGCTACACCTTC
clone_size: NA; d_call: TRBD1; v_call: TRBV9; j_call: TRBJ1-5; cdr3_aa: CASSALDFDGTDSNQPQHF; cdr3_nt: TGTGCCAGCAGCGCTCTAGACTTTGACGGGACAGATAGCAATCAGCCCCAGCATTTT
clone_size: NA; d_call: TRBD2; v_call: TRBV4-1; j_call: TRBJ2-2; cdr3_aa: CASSQEPGGPTGELFF; cdr3_nt: TGCGCCAGCAGCCAAGAGCCGGGAGGGCCCACCGGGGAGCTGTTTTTT
clone_size: few; d_call: NA; v_call: TRBV6-5; j_call: TRBJ1-1; cdr3_aa: CASSPVGGEYTEAFF; cdr3_nt: TGTGCCAGCAGTCCCGTAGGGGGGGAGTACACTGAAGCTTTCTTT
clone_size: few; d_call: NA; v_call: TRBV10-3; j_call: TRBJ2-1; cdr3_aa: CAISESRSQVNEQFF; cdr3_nt: TGTGCCATCAGTGAGTCGAGATCACAGGTCAATGAGCAGTTCTTC
clone_size: NA; d_call: TRBD1; v_call: TRBV2; j_call: TRBJ2-7; cdr3_aa: CASRADRGSSYEQYF; cdr3_nt: TGTGCCAGCAGAGCTGACAGGGGGAGCTCCTACGAGCAGTACTTC
clone_size: NA; d_call: TRBD2; v_call: TRBV5-6; j_call: TRBJ2-1; cdr3_aa: CASSRRTSGSSGEQFF; cdr3_nt: TGTGCCAGCAGCCGTCGGACTAGCGGGAGCTCTGGTGAGCAGTTCTTC
clone_size: NA; d_call: TRBD1; v_call: TRBV28; j_call: TRBJ2-1; cdr3_aa: CASSLSSFWTGGVYNEQFF; cdr3_nt: TGTGCCAGCAGTTTATCATCCTTTTGGACAGGGGGGGTTTACAATGAGCAGTTCTTC
clone_size: NA; d_call: TRBD1; v_call: TRBV28; j_call: TRBJ1-1; cdr3_aa: CASSLLDRGMNTEAFF; cdr3_nt: TGTGCCAGCAGTTTATTGGACAGGGGGATGAACACTGAAGCTTTCTTT
clone_size: NA; d_call: NA; v_call: TRBV11-2; j_call: TRBJ2-6; cdr3_aa: CASSLAAAANVLTF; cdr3_nt: TGTGCCAGCAGCTTAGCCGCGGCGGCCAACGTCCTGACTTTC
clone_size: few; d_call: NA; v_call: TRBV4-1; j_call: TRBJ1-1; cdr3_aa: CASSQDGQREAFF; cdr3_nt: TGCGCCAGCAGCCAAGACGGCCAGCGTGAAGCTTTCTTT
clone_size: NA; d_call: TRBD2; v_call: TRBV6-5; j_call: TRBJ2-7; cdr3_aa: CASSYSKLLAGGGQYF; cdr3_nt: TGTGCCAGCAGTTACTCGAAGTTACTAGCGGGAGGGGGGCAGTACTTC
clone_size: NA; d_call: TRBD1; v_call: TRBV7-2; j_call: TRBJ1-1; cdr3_aa: CASSSSGQDTEAFF; cdr3_nt: TGTGCCAGCAGCTCCTCGGGACAGGACACTGAAGCTTTCTTT
clone_size: NA; d_call: NA; v_call: TRBV6-5; j_call: TRBJ2-7; cdr3_aa: CASSYGISSYEQYF; cdr3_nt: TGTGCCAGCAGTTATGGTATCAGCTCCTACGAGCAGTACTTC
clone_size: NA; d_call: NA; v_call: TRBV6-1; j_call: TRBJ2-5; cdr3_aa: CASSKGLVQETQYF; cdr3_nt: TGTGCCAGCAGTAAGGGGCTAGTCCAAGAGACCCAGTACTTC
clone_size: NA; d_call: TRBD1; v_call: TRBV27; j_call: TRBJ2-2; cdr3_aa: CASRRDRGPGELFF; cdr3_nt: TGTGCCAGCAGGAGGGACAGGGGCCCCGGGGAGCTGTTTTTT
clone_size: NA; d_call: NA; v_call: TRBV4-1; j_call: TRBJ2-7; cdr3_aa: CASSQETDRLEQYF; cdr3_nt: TGCGCCAGCAGCCAAGAAACAGACCGGCTCGAGCAGTACTTC
clone_size: NA; d_call: NA; v_call: TRBV27; j_call: TRBJ2-7; cdr3_aa: CASSLGNSIYEQYF; cdr3_nt: TGTGCCAGCAGTTTGGGCAATTCGATCTACGAGCAGTACTTC
clone_size: NA; d_call: TRBD1; v_call: TRBV29-1; j_call: TRBJ1-3; cdr3_aa: CSVEDGRGNRNTIYF; cdr3_nt: TGCAGCGTTGAAGATGGCAGGGGGAATCGAAACACCATATATTTT
clone_size: NA; d_call: NA; v_call: TRBV18; j_call: TRBJ2-1; cdr3_aa: CASSPFPGLRYNEQFF; cdr3_nt: TGTGCCAGCTCACCATTCCCAGGGCTGAGATACAATGAGCAGTTCTTC
clone_size: once; d_call: NA; v_call: TRBV10-1; j_call: TRBJ2-7; cdr3_aa: CATAFCTQGWYEQYF; cdr3_nt: TGCGCCACCGCCTTCTGTACCCAGGGATGGTACGAGCAGTACTTC
clone_size: NA; d_call: TRBD2; v_call: TRBV5-5; j_call: TRBJ2-1; cdr3_aa: CASSFFLAGASHNEQFF; cdr3_nt: TGTGCCAGCAGCTTCTTTCTAGCGGGAGCTTCCCACAATGAGCAGTTCTTC
clone_size: NA; d_call: NA; v_call: TRBV6-6; j_call: TRBJ2-3; cdr3_aa: CASSLGPGADTDTQYF; cdr3_nt: TGTGCCAGCAGCCTGGGGCCTGGGGCCGACACAGATACGCAGTATTTT
clone_size: NA; d_call: NA; v_call: TRBV2; j_call: TRBJ2-7; cdr3_aa: CASSEALEQYF; cdr3_nt: TGTGCCAGCAGTGAAGCTCTCGAGCAGTACTTC
clone_size: NA; d_call: TRBD1; v_call: TRBV15; j_call: TRBJ2-1; cdr3_aa: CATSRVLIRDRGNNEQFF; cdr3_nt: TGTGCCACCAGCAGAGTTCTAATCCGGGACAGGGGCAACAATGAGCAGTTCTTC
clone_size: once; d_call: NA; v_call: TRBV6-5; j_call: TRBJ2-2; cdr3_aa: CASGGGADTGELFF; cdr3_nt: TGTGCCAGCGGGGGAGGCGCGGACACCGGGGAGCTGTTTTTT
clone_size: NA; d_call: TRBD2; v_call: TRBV2; j_call: TRBJ2-7; cdr3_aa: CASSEAVLAASYEQYF; cdr3_nt: TGTGCCAGCAGTGAAGCGGTGCTAGCGGCCTCCTACGAGCAGTACTTC
clone_size: NA; d_call: NA; v_call: TRBV28; j_call: TRBJ1-1; cdr3_aa: CASSLRRAFF; cdr3_nt: TGTGCCAGCAGTTTAAGGAGGGCTTTCTTT
clone_size: NA; d_call: NA; v_call: TRBV29-1; j_call: TRBJ1-5; cdr3_aa: CSVGGGRGQPQHF; cdr3_nt: TGCAGCGTTGGCGGAGGGCGTGGTCAGCCCCAGCATTTT
clone_size: few; d_call: NA; v_call: TRBV28; j_call: TRBJ1-2; cdr3_aa: CATAALYGYTF; cdr3_nt: TGTGCCACCGCGGCGCTCTATGGCTACACCTTC
clone_size: NA; d_call: TRBD2; v_call: TRBV6-5; j_call: TRBJ2-2; cdr3_aa: CASSITAGVTGELFF; cdr3_nt: TGTGCCAGCAGCATCACTGCGGGAGTAACCGGGGAGCTGTTTTTT
clone_size: NA; d_call: TRBD1; v_call: TRBV5-1; j_call: TRBJ1-2; cdr3_aa: CASSVGQGGGYGYTF; cdr3_nt: TGCGCCAGCAGCGTGGGACAGGGGGGGGGCTATGGCTACACCTTC
clone_size: NA; d_call: TRBD1; v_call: TRBV18; j_call: TRBJ2-5; cdr3_aa: CASSPRQGAVETQYF; cdr3_nt: TGTGCCAGCTCACCTCGGCAGGGGGCTGTGGAGACCCAGTACTTC
clone_size: NA; d_call: NA; v_call: TRBV11-2; j_call: TRBJ1-1; cdr3_aa: CASSLPSDSPMNTEAFF; cdr3_nt: TGTGCCAGCAGCTTACCCTCGGACAGCCCCATGAACACTGAAGCTTTCTTT
clone_size: NA; d_call: TRBD1; v_call: TRBV7-8; j_call: TRBJ2-7; cdr3_aa: CASSRTGQYNYEQYF; cdr3_nt: TGTGCCAGCAGCCGAACGGGACAGTATAACTACGAGCAGTACTTC
clone_size: NA; d_call: TRBD1; v_call: TRBV4-1; j_call: TRBJ2-3; cdr3_aa: CASSQDGGQSTDTQYF; cdr3_nt: TGCGCCAGCAGCCAAGATGGGGGACAGAGCACAGATACGCAGTATTTT
clone_size: few; d_call: NA; v_call: TRBV15; j_call: TRBJ2-7; cdr3_aa: CATSPGSSYEQYF; cdr3_nt: TGTGCCACCAGCCCGGGAAGCTCCTACGAGCAGTACTTC
clone_size: NA; d_call: TRBD2; v_call: TRBV27; j_call: TRBJ2-1; cdr3_aa: CASTGLAGFNEQFF; cdr3_nt: TGTGCCAGCACCGGACTAGCGGGTTTCAATGAGCAGTTCTTC